This T cell receptor (beta chain) stems from a study of blood T cell repertoires in COVID-19. In the study overall: Samples representing acute and convalescent COVID-19 were sourced from the United States, Italy and Spain. T cells, B-cell-depleted T cells, or PBMCs provided the cDNA or gDNA that served as material.

The assay was immunoSEQ multiplex PCR, and TCRdb's table has in-frame clones only and misses some. The sample holds under 500,000 clones, roughly nine tenths seen once. Participants spanned ages about 18 to 90 years and resided in about two dozen US areas. This CDR3 has 15 amino acids. Germline CDR1 and CDR2: MDHEN and SYDVKM. V lost 3 bases and J 14 bases, leaving 20 bases between the germline ends. The V call is TRBV28, the J call TRBJ1-6, with a tentative D call TRBD1 (5 bases). This TCR was sampled from a woman between 18 and 29 years old with acute COVID-19. Sequencing was done on a sample of PBMCs or T cells enriched from blood (not recorded which). The DNA of the CDR3 is TGTGCCAGCAGTTTTTTGTCCGGTCACACGGGGGCCCTCCACTTT. It encodes CASSFLSGHTGALHF.